Sequencing of this T cell receptor beta chain was carried out in a study of T-cell memory formation after mild COVID-19 (dated by TCRdb to the early 2020s). For context, the study as a whole: TCR sequence clusters from the two donors were largely donor specific. In two donors, T-cell clones that expanded and contracted after mild COVID-19 were followed by sequencing TCRalpha and TCRbeta repertoires longitudinally. Two young, previously healthy adult volunteers, one female and one male, were included in the cohort. The full study reports these points: SARS-CoV-2 specificity was not confirmed for the second-wave clones peaking on day 37. Contracting CD4+ clones turned up mainly in the CM and EM memory subsets, whereas EMRA was where CD8+ clones were enriched. Clones that contracted from day 15 to 85 showed balanced CD4/CD8 phenotypes, whereas a second wave of clones that expanded from day 15 to 37 leaned towards CD4+. Only a couple of mild cases were covered by the study, and larger cohorts that include severe cases with pre-infection samples were considered necessary. Some responding clones were detected in pre-infection memory, which suggested that pre-existing cross-reactive memory T cells had joined the SARS-CoV-2 response.

Sequencing was performed on an Illumina NovaSeq 6000. TCRalpha and TCRbeta cDNA libraries were constructed by 5'RACE with constant-segment primers, with sample barcodes and unique molecular identifiers being introduced. Trizol reagent was used to extract RNA from every sample. Amplification of the libraries took two PCR steps, and the second step added a second sample barcode plus Illumina TruSeq adapters. Sequencing of the libraries was done on an Illumina NovaSeq, producing 2 x 150 bp paired-end reads. In the original analysis: Reads were demultiplexed and collapsed into UMI-guided consensus sequences with migec v1.2.7. Using mixcr v2.1.11, UMI consensuses were aligned to TRA and TRB V and J templates and then assembled into clonotypes. A clonotype was counted as expanded or contracted only when both edgeR and NoisET called the clonotype significant, with the noise models trained on biological replicates. For edgeR calls, the thresholds were a false discovery rate-adjusted p below 0.01 and a log2 fold-change of 1. As an exploratory analysis of dynamics, max-normalized trajectories of the 1000 most abundant clonotypes were examined by PCA with hierarchical clustering. The CD4 or CD8 phenotype of responding clones was assigned using the separately sequenced CD4+ and CD8+ repertoires. TCRdb ran its own pipeline on the public reads, namely fastp trimming at Q25 and MiXCR clone calling, and kept in-frame beta chains. When rows share a CDR3 protein, they turn into one entry using the most common DNA and genes. TCRdb's processing, not the study's, gives the V and J calls here. Recorded for this sample are 400,000 or so distinct CDR3 sequences; roughly 20% of them occurred a single time. The ten largest clones capture 8.4% of the sample.

On this clonotype: No cognate antigen has been identified for it. No quality values exist for individual bases; no much larger clone is one base distant.

PBMCs were isolated by Ficoll-Paque density gradient centrifugation. The germline V gene supplies CDR1 SGHTA and CDR2 FQGNSA. V loses 7 bases at its end and J loses 3 bases; junction bases beyond the gene matches: 5. The CDR3 has 15 amino acids, counting the end cysteine and phenylalanine. This entry keeps only the CDR3 DNA: 45 bases, framed from base 1. This sequence originates from an adult woman who had mild COVID-19 (a few samples of this study predate the infection). The sample titles of this study are shuffled in the database, so cell type and time point are left out; the donor was told from shared clones. The chain is encoded by TRBV7-2 joined to TRBJ2-2; 10 nucleotides in the junction match TRBD1. The sequenced material came from PBMCs or a T cell subset sorted from them (not recorded which). Here the CDR3 is given as CASTRTGGYTGELFF. The DNA reads TGTGCCAGCACCCGGACAGGGGGGTACACCGGGGAGCTGTTTTTT.